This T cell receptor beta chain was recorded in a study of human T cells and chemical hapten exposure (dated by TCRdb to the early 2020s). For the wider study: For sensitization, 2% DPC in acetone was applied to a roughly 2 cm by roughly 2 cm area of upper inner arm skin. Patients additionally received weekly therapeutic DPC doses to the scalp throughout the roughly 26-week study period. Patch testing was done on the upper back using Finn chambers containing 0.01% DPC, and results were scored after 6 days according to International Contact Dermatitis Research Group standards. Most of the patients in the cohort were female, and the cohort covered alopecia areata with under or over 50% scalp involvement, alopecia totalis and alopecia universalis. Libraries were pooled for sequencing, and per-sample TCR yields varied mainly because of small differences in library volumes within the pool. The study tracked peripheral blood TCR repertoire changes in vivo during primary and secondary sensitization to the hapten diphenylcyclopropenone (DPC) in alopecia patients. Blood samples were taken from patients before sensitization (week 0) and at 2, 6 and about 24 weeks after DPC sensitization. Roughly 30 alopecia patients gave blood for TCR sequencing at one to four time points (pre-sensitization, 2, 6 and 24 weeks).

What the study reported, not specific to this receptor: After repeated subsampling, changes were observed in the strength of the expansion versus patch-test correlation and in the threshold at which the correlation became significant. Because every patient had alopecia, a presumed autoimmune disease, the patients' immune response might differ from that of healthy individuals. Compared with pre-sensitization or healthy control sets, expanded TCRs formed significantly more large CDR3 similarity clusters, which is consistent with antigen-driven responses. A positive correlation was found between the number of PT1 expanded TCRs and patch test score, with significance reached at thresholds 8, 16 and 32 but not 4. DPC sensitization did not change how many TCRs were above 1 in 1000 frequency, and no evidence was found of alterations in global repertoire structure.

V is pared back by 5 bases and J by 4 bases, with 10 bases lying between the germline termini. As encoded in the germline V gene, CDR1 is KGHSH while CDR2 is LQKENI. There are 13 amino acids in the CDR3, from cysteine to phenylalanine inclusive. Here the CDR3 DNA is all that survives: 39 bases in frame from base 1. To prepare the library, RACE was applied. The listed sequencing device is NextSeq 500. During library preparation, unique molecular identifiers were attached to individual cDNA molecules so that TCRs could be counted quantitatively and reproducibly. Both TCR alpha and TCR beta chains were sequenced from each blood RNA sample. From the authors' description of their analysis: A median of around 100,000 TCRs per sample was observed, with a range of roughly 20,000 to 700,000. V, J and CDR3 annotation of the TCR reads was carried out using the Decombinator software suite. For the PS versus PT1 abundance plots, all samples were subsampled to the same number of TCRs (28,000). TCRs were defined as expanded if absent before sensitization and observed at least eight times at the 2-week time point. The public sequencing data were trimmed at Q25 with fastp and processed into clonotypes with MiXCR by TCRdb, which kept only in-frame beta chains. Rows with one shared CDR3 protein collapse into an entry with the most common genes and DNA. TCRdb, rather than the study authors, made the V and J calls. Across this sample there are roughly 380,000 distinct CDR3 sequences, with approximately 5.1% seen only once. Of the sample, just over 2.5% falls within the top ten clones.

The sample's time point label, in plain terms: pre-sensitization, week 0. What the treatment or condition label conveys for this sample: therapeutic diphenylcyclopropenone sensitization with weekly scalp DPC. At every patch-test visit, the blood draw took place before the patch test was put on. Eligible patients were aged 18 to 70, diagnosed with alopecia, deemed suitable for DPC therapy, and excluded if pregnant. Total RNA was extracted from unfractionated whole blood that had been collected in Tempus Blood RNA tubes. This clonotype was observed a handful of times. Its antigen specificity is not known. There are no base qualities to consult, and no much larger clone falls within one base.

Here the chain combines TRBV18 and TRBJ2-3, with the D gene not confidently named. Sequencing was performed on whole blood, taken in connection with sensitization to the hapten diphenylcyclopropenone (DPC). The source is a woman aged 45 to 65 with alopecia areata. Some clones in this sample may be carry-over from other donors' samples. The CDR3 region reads CASSERLSDTQYF. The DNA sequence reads TGTGCCAGCTCAGAAAGACTTTCAGATACGCAGTATTTT.